A selection of T cell receptor beta chains follows, all from one sample in a study of blood T cells in healthy people across ages. TCRdb re-called the 5' RACE reads through MiXCR, storing one row per CDR3 protein. The sample holds 1.5 million to 2 million distinct CDR3 sequences, about 30% seen once. Sample: blood. All receptors derive from a woman aged 30 to 39 in good health. Each CDR3 is given with its conserved first and last residue. D genes are given only for firm matches. Rows give clone size only sometimes, using once, few, many, or a class for an expanded clone.

size	D	V	J	DNA	CDR3
.	.	TRBV6-5	TRBJ1-2	TGTGCCAGCAGTTACTCGGCCCGAGGATGGGACTACACCTTC	CASSYSARGWDYTF
many	TRBD1	TRBV18	TRBJ1-2	TGTGCCAGCTCACCGGAGGACATACAGGGGAACTATGGCTACACCTTC	CASSPEDIQGNYGYTF
few	.	TRBV20-1	TRBJ1-1	TGCAGCCCCCGGGGTGAAGCTTTCTTT	CSPRGEAFF
.	.	TRBV2	TRBJ1-3	TGTGCCAGCAGTGAAGAAGGGGGGAGCACCATATATTTT	CASSEEGGSTIYF
.	.	TRBV28	TRBJ1-5	TGTGCCAGCAAAATCGAGCCCTCCGGACAGCCCCAGCATTTT	CASKIEPSGQPQHF
few	.	TRBV5-1	TRBJ2-1	TGCGCCAGCAGCTTGACGAGTTTCCTTAACAATGAGCAGTTCTTC	CASSLTSFLNNEQFF
few	.	TRBV15	TRBJ1-1	TGTGCCACCAACCAGGGGAGTGAGTACACTGAAGCTTTCTTT	CATNQGSEYTEAFF
.	.	TRBV12-3/TRBV12-4	TRBJ2-5	TGTGCCAGCAGCCGTATGCCCCGGGGGCAGTTGGAGACCCAGTACTTC	CASSRMPRGQLETQYF
many	.	TRBV12-3/TRBV12-4	TRBJ2-1	TGTGCCAGCAGTTTAGGTCGCAATGAGCAGTTCTTC	CASSLGRNEQFF
many	.	TRBV29-1	TRBJ2-7	TGCAGCGTTGTGGGACCGGAGGAACCCTACGAGCAGTACTTC	CSVVGPEEPYEQYF
many	TRBD1	TRBV20-1	TRBJ2-7	TGCAGTGCTAGGGGGACAGGGGCGAGTTACGAGCAGTACTTC	CSARGTGASYEQYF
many	.	TRBV7-2	TRBJ2-7	TGTGCCAGCAGCTTAAGGCGGGAAGCAGACGAGCAGTACTTC	CASSLRREADEQYF
few	.	TRBV2	TRBJ2-7	TGTGCCAGCAAGGGCGTAGTAGCCGGGGTCGAGCAGTACTTC	CASKGVVAGVEQYF
many	TRBD2	TRBV10-3	TRBJ2-7	TGTGCCATCAGTAGCACCGGGACTAGCGGGTACGAGCAGTACTTC	CAISSTGTSGYEQYF
.	.	TRBV10-2	TRBJ1-5	TGCGCCAGCGGGGGGCCGAGTCAGCCCCAGCATTTT	CASGGPSQPQHF
.	.	TRBV15	TRBJ1-5	TGTGCCACCAGCAGAGATGGACACCGATATAGCAATCAGCCCCAGCATTTT	CATSRDGHRYSNQPQHF
.	.	TRBV4-1	TRBJ2-2	TGCGCCAGCAGCCAAGAAGGGGGTAAAGAGCTGTTTTTT	CASSQEGGKELFF
.	.	TRBV2	TRBJ2-2	TGTGCCAGCAGTGACAAGGGGCGGGACACCGGGGAGCTGTTTTTT	CASSDKGRDTGELFF
few	.	TRBV5-5	TRBJ2-7	TGTGCCAGCTTGACGGTCACTCCTCCCTACGAGCAGTACTTC	CASLTVTPPYEQYF
many	TRBD1	TRBV7-2	TRBJ2-4	TGTGCCACAGGACAGGGGGCAAACATTCAGTACTTC	CATGQGANIQYF
.	.	TRBV5-5	TRBJ1-5	TGTGCCAGCAGTTCCCAACACCGGACCAAACAGCCCCAGCATTTT	CASSSQHRTKQPQHF
few	.	TRBV29-1	TRBJ2-2	TGCAGCGGTACTCCCATCAGCGTCCCCGGGGAGCTGTTTTTT	CSGTPISVPGELFF
.	TRBD1	TRBV6-2/TRBV6-3	TRBJ2-5	TGTGCCAGCAGTTACAAGGGACAGGGGAAAGAGACCCAGTACTTC	CASSYKGQGKETQYF
.	.	TRBV5-1	TRBJ2-2	TGCGCCAGCAGCTTGGCTAGTAGCGCGAACACCGGGGAGCTGTTTTTT	CASSLASSANTGELFF
few	.	TRBV2	TRBJ1-6	TGTGCCAGCAGATGGGGGCCCGGAGGGAATTCACCCCTCCACTTT	CASRWGPGGNSPLHF
many	.	TRBV7-3	TRBJ2-3	TGTGCCAGCAGCTTACGAGCTCTGGATACGCAGTATTTT	CASSLRALDTQYF
.	.	TRBV24-1	TRBJ2-2	TGTGCCACCAGGACAGATGACACCGGGGAGCTGTTTTTT	CATRTDDTGELFF
.	.	TRBV2	TRBJ2-1	TGTGCCAGCAGTGAAGGCCGCCATGAGCAGTTCTTC	CASSEGRHEQFF
few	TRBD2	TRBV18	TRBJ2-3	TGTGCCAGCTCGCCCCTAGCGGCGCGCACAGATACGCAGTATTTT	CASSPLAARTDTQYF
.	.	TRBV5-1	TRBJ2-3	TGCGCCAGCAGCGTGGGGAAGGCAGCAGATACGCAGTATTTT	CASSVGKAADTQYF
few	.	TRBV7-2	TRBJ2-7	TGTGCCAGCAGCTTAGGTTCATGGGGGTACGAGCAGTACTTC	CASSLGSWGYEQYF